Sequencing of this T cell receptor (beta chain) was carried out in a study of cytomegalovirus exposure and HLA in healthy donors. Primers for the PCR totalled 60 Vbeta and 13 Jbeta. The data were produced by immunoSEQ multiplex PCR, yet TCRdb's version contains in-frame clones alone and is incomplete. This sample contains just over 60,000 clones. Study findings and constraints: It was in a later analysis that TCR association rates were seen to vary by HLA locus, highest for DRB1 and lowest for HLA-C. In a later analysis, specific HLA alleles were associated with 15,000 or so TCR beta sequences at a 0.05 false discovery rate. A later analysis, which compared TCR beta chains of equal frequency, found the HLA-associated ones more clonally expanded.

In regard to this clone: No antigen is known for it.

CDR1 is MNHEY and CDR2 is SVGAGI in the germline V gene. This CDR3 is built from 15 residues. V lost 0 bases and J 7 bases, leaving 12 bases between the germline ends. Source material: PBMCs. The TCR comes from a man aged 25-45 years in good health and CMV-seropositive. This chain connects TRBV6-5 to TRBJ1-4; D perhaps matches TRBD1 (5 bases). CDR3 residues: CASSYSMRGSEKLFF. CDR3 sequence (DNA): TGTGCCAGCAGTTACTCGATGCGGGGGAGTGAAAAACTGTTTTTT.